This TCR beta chain is from a study of OX40 agonist ivuxolimab in advanced cancers. Worth noting for this clone: The antigen is not known.

Study-level results: Clonal expansion was seen in CD4+ and CD8+ blood T cells by week 6 at 0.1 to 3.0 mg/kg. Mean expanded clone counts were higher in CD8+ than CD4+ T cells.

The V segment lost 5 bases and the J segment 2 bases; nucleotides outside the gene matches: 4. Germline-derived CDR1 and CDR2 are MNHNS and SASEGT. The CDR3 spans 15 residues. Here immunoSEQ multiplex PCR was the method, and the copy in TCRdb shows in-frame clones only, minus some. The top ten hold 0.31% of the sample, which has some 90,000 clones, around 87% seen once. This TCR was recovered from an adult with an advanced solid tumor such as melanoma, head and neck, liver or kidney cancer. The sequencing here drew on CD4+ or CD8+ T cells sorted from blood, taken in a trial of the OX40 agonist ivuxolimab. The chain couples TRBV6-1 to TRBJ2-1; 9 bases map to TRBD1. The CDR3: CASSTGQGTYNEQFF. Here the CDR3 DNA reads TGTGCCAGCAGTACCGGACAGGGGACCTACAATGAGCAGTTCTTC.